The 22 T cell receptor beta chains listed next were all sequenced from one sample in a study of T-cell memory formation after mild COVID-19. TCRdb used MiXCR to reprocess the 5' RACE reads, holding one entry per CDR3 protein. The sample contains tens of thousands of distinct CDR3 sequences, about 12% of which appear only once. Sequencing was carried out using PBMCs or a T cell subset sorted from them (not recorded which). All receptors come from a man in his late teens or twenties who had mild COVID-19 (a few samples of this study predate the infection). Cell type and time point are not known.

J is TRBJ1-1 and V is TRBV15; the D is unclear. V lost 0 bases and J lost 6, with 8 bases in between. Germline lookup yields CDR1 LNHNV and CDR2 YYDKDF (reference sequence). The CDR3 consists of 13 residues. The CDR3 coding sequence is TGTGCCACCAGCAGAGAAGCGGGCCCTGAAGCTTTCTTT. It translates to CATSREAGPEAFF.

The chain carries TRBV24-1 and TRBJ2-5; no clear D gene. Germline CDR1 KGHDR, CDR2 SFDVKD. V was trimmed by 4 bases and J by 4 bases, leaving 9 bases between them. The CDR3 is made up of 13 amino acids. In nucleotides, the CDR3 is TGTGCCACCAGTGACGCCAGCGTAGAGACCCAGTACTTC. Encoded protein: CATSDASVETQYF.

This clonotype was observed at least ten times. This rearrangement joins TRBV5-1 to TRBJ2-1, with D possibly matching TRBD1 (6 bases). Germline V gene sequence: CDR1 SGHRS, CDR2 YFSETQ. This CDR3 has 16 amino acids. Trimming removed 4 bases at V and 4 bases at J, with 18 bases between. The DNA for the CDR3 is TGCGCCAGCAGCCAGGATCCGGGACATGGGTACAATGAGCAGTTCTTC. It encodes CASSQDPGHGYNEQFF.

This clonotype was seen repeatedly, ten times or more. V usage is TRBV7-2 and J usage is TRBJ1-5; 7 bases are shared with TRBD1. The CDR3 runs 13 residues. Germline V gives CDR1 SGHTA, CDR2 FQGNSA. V shed 5 bases and J 5 bases; nucleotides not matched to a gene: 3. The DNA for the CDR3 is TGTGCCAGCAGCATCAGGGGGGATCAGCCCCAGCATTTT. Protein product: CASSIRGDQPQHF.

This clonotype was found many times. The chain has TRBV4-1 and TRBJ2-3; 10 bases align to TRBD1. The V segment lost 6 bases and the J segment 3 bases; nucleotides outside the gene matches: 3. CDR1 is MGHRA and CDR2 is YSYEKL in the germline V gene. This CDR3 region has 14 residues. The DNA of the CDR3 is TGCGCCAGCAGGGACAGGGGGTTGACAGATACGCAGTATTTT. Its protein is CASRDRGLTDTQYF.

In this sample, this clonotype turned up many times. The genes are TRBV12-3 or TRBV12-4 and TRBJ1-1; 9 bases match TRBD1. V shed 6 bases and J 4 bases; nucleotides not matched to a gene: 6. This CDR3 spans 14 amino acids. This CDR3 reads CASRSQGAPTEAFF. As DNA, the CDR3 is TGTGCCAGCAGGTCACAGGGGGCGCCCACTGAAGCTTTCTTT.

The table lists this clonotype with many counts. This chain links TRBV20-1 with TRBJ2-7, with a possible D match to TRBD1 (5 bases). The ends were cut back, 5 bases at V and 6 bases at J, with 11 bases in the middle. The V gene's germline CDR1 is DFQATT and CDR2 SNEGSKA (reference sequence). The CDR3 covers 11 residues. This CDR3 is CSAGAPLEQYF. CDR3 DNA sequence: TGCAGTGCTGGGGCCCCGCTCGAGCAGTACTTC.

V and J are TRBV11-2 and TRBJ1-1; 7 bases are shared with TRBD1. The CDR3 has 11 amino acids. Germline V gene data show CDR1 as SGHAT and CDR2 as FQNNGV. V dropped 6 bases and J dropped 13; count of bases not matched to a gene: 8. CDR3 region: CASRGTAFDFF. The CDR3 DNA reads TGTGCCAGCAGGGGGACAGCATTCGATTTCTTT. Looking up the rest from reference TRBV11-2 and TRBJ1-1 gives the full variable domain: EAGVAQSPRYKIIEKRQSVAFWCNPISGHATLYWYQQILGQGPKLLIQFQNNGVVDDSQLPKDRFSAERLKGVDSTLKIQPAKLEDSAVYLCASRGTAFDFFGQGTRLTVV.

This clonotype showed up many times. V usage is TRBV6-5 and J usage is TRBJ2-7, with 7 bases fitting TRBD2. With V trimmed by 0 bases and J by 4 bases, 0 bases remained unmatched. This CDR3 contains 13 residues. CDR1 is MNHEY and CDR2 is SVGAGI in the germline V gene. This chain's CDR3 is CASSYSRGYEQYV. In DNA form, the CDR3 reads TGTGCCAGCAGTTACTCGCGGGGGTACGAGCAGTACGTC.

The sample holds a few counts of this clonotype. The chain uses TRBV4-1 and TRBJ2-3; D gene uncertain. CDR1 is MGHRA and CDR2 is YSYEKL in the germline V gene. The CDR3 consists of 15 residues. With 2 bases removed from V and 2 bases from J, the gap between germline ends came to 11 bases. CDR3 sequence: CASSQRWVNTDTQYF. The CDR3 coding sequence is TGCGCCAGCAGCCAACGGTGGGTCAACACAGATACGCAGTATTTT.

CDR3 sequence: CASSTTGGAVQPQHF. In nucleotides, the CDR3 is TGTGCCAGCAGTACCACAGGGGGCGCGGTTCAGCCCCAGCATTTT. V is TRBV6-5 and J is TRBJ1-5; TRBD1 agrees at 9 bases. The V and J ends lost 5 bases and 6 bases, in that order; junction bases with no gene match: 8. The CDR3 consists of 15 residues. The germline gives CDR1 MNHEY, CDR2 SVGAGI.

The chain links TRBV20-1 to TRBJ1-6; D ambiguous. The CDR3 runs to 13 residues. Trimming stripped 5 bases from V and 8 bases from J, with 13 bases between. Germline V CDR1 and CDR2: DFQATT, SNEGSKA (reference sequence). The DNA of the CDR3 is TGCAGTGCTGGCGGCCCATCGGATTCACCCCTCCACTTT. This codes for CSAGGPSDSPLHF.

This chain uses TRBV5-1 with TRBJ2-2; no clear D gene. This CDR3 has 15 amino acids. Deletions cut 3 bases from V and 1 base from J, with 10 bases between. From germline, CDR1 is SGHRS and CDR2 YFSETQ. The CDR3 sequence is CASSSLPRNTGELFF. CDR3 nucleotides: TGCGCCAGCAGCTCCCTCCCGCGGAACACCGGGGAGCTGTTTTTT.

The chain has TRBV10-3 and TRBJ2-1; D is perhaps TRBD1 (6 bases). V lost 8 bases, J lost 2 bases, and 22 bases lay in between. CDR1 is ENHRY and CDR2 is SYGVKD in the germline V gene. The CDR3 runs to 17 residues. For the CDR3, the DNA is TGTGCCATCGCTTCGGGACAAAGATTAATGGCCTACAATGAGCAGTTCTTC. Residues: CAIASGQRLMAYNEQFF.

J is TRBJ1-1 and V is TRBV28; weak D call: TRBD1 (6 bases). There are 15 residues in the CDR3. Per germline, CDR1 MDHEN and CDR2 SYDVKM. The V and J ends lost 6 bases and 2 bases respectively, with 16 bases between them. The chain's CDR3 is CASSVGGAFNTEAFF. As DNA, the CDR3 is TGTGCCAGCAGCGTGGGGGGGGCGTTCAACACTGAAGCTTTCTTT.

This clonotype is classed as large. J is TRBJ2-2 and V is TRBV12-3 or TRBV12-4; D is possibly TRBD1 (5 bases). The CDR3 totals 12 residues. V lost 6 bases and J lost 5, with 7 bases in between. CDR3 sequence reads: CASSQGTGELFF. For the CDR3, the DNA is TGTGCCAGCAGCCAGGGAACCGGGGAGCTGTTTTTT.

The chain has TRBV5-1 and TRBJ1-6; possible D gene TRBD1, 5 bases. CDR1 is SGHRS, CDR2 YFSETQ, per germline. The CDR3 totals 14 residues. V lost 4 bases and J lost 7, with 12 bases in between. The CDR3 loop reads CASSARDENSPLHF. Written as DNA, the CDR3 is TGCGCCAGCAGCGCCCGGGACGAAAATTCACCCCTCCACTTT.

There are a few counts of this clonotype. The chain employs TRBV4-2 and TRBJ1-5; D might be TRBD1 (5 bases). The CDR3 consists of 15 residues. Deletions cut 0 bases from V and 4 bases from J, with 10 bases between. From germline, CDR1 is LGHNA and CDR2 YNFKEQ. The CDR3 is CASSQEDSPNQPQHF. CDR3 nucleotide sequence: TGTGCCAGCAGCCAAGAAGACAGCCCGAATCAGCCCCAGCATTTT.

In this sample, this clonotype turned up a few times. The chain is built from TRBV6-5 and TRBJ2-5, with D perhaps TRBD2 (5 bases). The germline V gene encodes CDR1 MNHEY and CDR2 SVGAGI. V was clipped by 5 bases and J by 5 bases, with 18 bases between them. The CDR3 is made up of 15 amino acids. CDR3 protein: CASSRGMGVGETQYF. CDR3 bases: TGTGCCAGCAGTAGAGGGATGGGCGTCGGGGAGACCCAGTACTTC.

This clonotype has at least ten counts. The J gene is TRBJ1-3, the V gene TRBV27; no reliable D call. The length of the CDR3 is 13 residues. The V end was cut by 3 bases, the J end by 4 bases, with 7 bases between. Per the germline V gene, CDR1 is MNHEY and CDR2 is SMNVEV (reference sequence). The CDR3 bases are TGTGCCAGCAGTTTGGCCAGCGGAAACACCATATATTTT. Translated, it gives CASSLASGNTIYF.

The chain combines TRBV5-6 with TRBJ2-5; 8 nucleotides line up with TRBD2. The germline V gene has CDR1 SGHDT and CDR2 YYEEEE. The CDR3 length is 16 residues. The V gene end was trimmed by 2 bases and the J gene end by 7 bases; junction bases not matched to a gene: 13. CDR3 sequence reads: CASSLYGLAGGRTQYF. The CDR3 DNA follows: TGTGCCAGCAGCTTATACGGACTTGCGGGGGGCCGGACCCAGTACTTC.

The chain couples TRBV4-3 to TRBJ1-2; D gene uncertain. The V gene's germline CDR1 is LGHNA and CDR2 YSLEER. The CDR3 loop spans 13 amino acids. Trimming cost V 4 bases and J 8 bases, with 14 bases left between them. In nucleotides, the CDR3 is TGCGCCAGCAGCCCTAGTGGATCTCGCGGCTACACCTTC. Translated: CASSPSGSRGYTF.